These 27 T cell receptor beta chains were all obtained from the same sample, sequenced in a study of T cell responses to AZD1222 COVID-19 vaccine. Clones were read by immunoSEQ multiplex PCR, and TCRdb kept only the in-frame ones, dropping some. The repertoire holds 150,000 to 200,000 clones, with 87% as singletons. The sample consisted of peripheral blood, taken on day 0 of AZD1222 vaccination. These receptors all come from an adult in good health.

CDR3: CASSIVSGSTDTQYF. For the CDR3, the DNA is TGTGCCAGTAGTATAGTTAGCGGGAGCACAGATACGCAGTATTTT. J is TRBJ2-3 and V is TRBV19, with 7 nucleotides matching TRBD2. Germline CDR1 and CDR2: LNHDA and SQIVND (reference sequence). Trimming cost V 1 base and J 0 bases; bases outside gene matches: 1. CDR3 length: 15 residues.

The sample holds a few counts of this clone. The chain is built from TRBV10-3 and TRBJ2-1; D uncertain. Per the germline V gene, CDR1 is ENHRY and CDR2 is SYGVKD. This CDR3 has 12 amino acids. The V and J ends lost 0 bases and 8 bases respectively, with 5 bases between them. The CDR3 nucleotides read TGTGCCATCAGTGAGTCAAACTATGAGCAGTTCTTC. This encodes CAISESNYEQFF.

The chain couples TRBV6-5 to TRBJ2-4; the D call may be TRBD1 or TRBD2 (5 bases each). The germline CDR1 and CDR2 sequences are MNHEY and SVGAGI. This CDR3 has 12 amino acids. Trimming took off 2 bases at V and 7 bases at J, with 6 bases between the two ends. The DNA for the CDR3 is TGTGCCAGCAGTTACGGGGGTAACATTCAGTACTTC. It codes for CASSYGGNIQYF.

The CDR3 reads CASSEAGTPNTIYF. The CDR3 bases are TGTGCCAGCAGTGAAGCGGGGACACCAAACACCATATATTTT. This sequence joins TRBV6-1 and TRBJ1-3; a possible D gene is TRBD1 (6 bases). This CDR3 comprises 14 residues. The V end lost 0 bases, the J end lost 6 bases, and 9 bases lay between the germline ends. Germline loops: CDR1 MNHNS, CDR2 SASEGT.

This rearrangement joins TRBV6-4 to TRBJ2-7; D unclear. Trimming removed 5 bases from V and 5 bases from J, with 13 bases in between. Per the germline V gene, CDR1 is MRHNA and CDR2 is SNTAGT. The CDR3 is 13 amino acids. The chain's CDR3 is CASSRHLFNEQYF. CDR3 nucleotides: TGTGCCAGCAGTCGGCACCTGTTCAACGAGCAGTACTTC.

This chain joins TRBV2 and TRBJ1-2; 7 bases agree with TRBD1. J gave up 10 bases and V 6 bases, and 11 bases lay outside the gene matches. This CDR3 has 13 residues. Germline CDR1 and CDR2: SNHLY and FYNNEI. DNA of the CDR3: TGTGCCAGCAGCCGGACAGGATATGTGTCCTACACCTTC. This sequence encodes CASSRTGYVSYTF.

The rearrangement joins TRBV18 to TRBJ2-7, with 7 bases lining up with TRBD2. Trimming removed 3 bases from V and 5 bases from J; junction bases left unmatched: 7. Germline assignment: CDR1 KGHSH and CDR2 LQKENI. This CDR3 contains 14 residues. The CDR3 region has the DNA TGTGCCAGCTCACCTCAGACTAGCACCCACGAGCAGTACTTC. It yields the protein CASSPQTSTHEQYF.

The chain uses TRBV4-2 and TRBJ1-1; D is ambiguous. CDR3 size: 16 residues. Trimming removed 0 bases at V and 4 bases at J, with 15 bases between. Germline V lookup: CDR1 LGHNA, CDR2 YNFKEQ. Here the CDR3 reads CASSQDRSGVGTEAFF. The CDR3 DNA reads TGTGCCAGCAGCCAAGATCGGTCCGGGGTTGGCACTGAAGCTTTCTTT.

V is TRBV7-9 and J is TRBJ1-2; the D is unclear. The germline V gene has CDR1 SEHNR and CDR2 FQNEAQ (reference sequence). This CDR3 has 13 amino acids. Trimming cost V 3 bases and J 4 bases, with 9 bases left between them. The CDR3 bases are TGTGCCAGCAGCTTCTCGGGTCCCTATGGCTACACCTTC. It is translated as CASSFSGPYGYTF.

The rearrangement joins TRBV6-6 to TRBJ2-3; D might be TRBD1 or TRBD2, each matching 5 bases. The germline V and J ends were trimmed by 4 bases and 2 bases, with 13 bases remaining between them. CDR3 length: 15 residues. Germline assignment: CDR1 MNHNY and CDR2 SVGAGI (reference sequence). In DNA form, the CDR3 reads TGTGCCAGCAGTTTCACGGGGCCCCCCACAGATACGCAGTATTTT. This sequence encodes CASSFTGPPTDTQYF.

The V gene is TRBV5-1, the J gene TRBJ2-2; D not certain. Germline CDR1 SGHRS, CDR2 YFSETQ. This CDR3 is built from 14 residues. Trimming removed 4 bases from V and 1 base from J, with 8 bases in between. The CDR3 DNA follows: TGCGCCAGCAGCCCTTCAGGGAACACCGGGGAGCTGTTTTTT. This encodes CASSPSGNTGELFF. The variable domain in full, completed from reference TRBV5-1 and TRBJ2-2, reads KAGVTQTPRYLIKTRGQQVTLSCSPISGHRSVSWYQQTPGQGLQFLFEYFSETQRNKGNFPGRFSGRQFSNSRSEMNVSTLELGDSALYLCASSPSGNTGELFFGEGSRLTVL.

The chain couples TRBV4-2 to TRBJ1-3; possibly TRBD1 for D (5 bases). The germline V gene encodes CDR1 LGHNA and CDR2 YNFKEQ. The length of the CDR3 is 18 residues. The germline V and J ends were trimmed by 4 bases and 4 bases, with 23 bases remaining between them. The CDR3 loop is CASSRDRGSSDHGNTIYF. CDR3 nucleotide sequence: TGTGCCAGCAGCCGGGACCGAGGCAGTTCGGATCACGGAAACACCATATATTTT.

The gene calls are TRBV7-8 and TRBJ2-2, with 7 nucleotides matching TRBD1. Per the germline V gene, CDR1 is SGHVS and CDR2 is FQNEAQ. This CDR3 has 16 residues. With 4 bases clipped from V and 11 bases from J, the junction kept 16 bases outside the gene matches. The CDR3 protein is CASSSNQGQPAAELFF. The CDR3 bases are TGTGCCAGCAGCTCTAATCAGGGACAGCCAGCAGCCGAGCTGTTTTTT.

This sequence joins TRBV7-9 and TRBJ1-6, with D perhaps matching TRBD1 (6 bases). V lost 3 bases to trimming and J lost 9 bases, with 12 bases between them. Germline V CDR1 and CDR2: SEHNR, FQNEAQ (reference sequence). This CDR3 region has 14 residues. CDR3 sequence: CASSFEQGGSPLHF. In DNA form, the CDR3 reads TGTGCCAGCAGCTTCGAACAGGGAGGTTCACCCCTCCACTTT. Full variable domain (missing parts from reference TRBV7-9 and TRBJ1-6): DTGVSQNPRHKITKRGQNVTFRCDPISEHNRLYWYRQTLGQGPEFLTYFQNEAQLEKSRLLSDRFSAERPKGSFSTLEIQRTEQGDSAMYLCASSFEQGGSPLHFGNGTRLTVT.

V gene TRBV28 combines with J gene TRBJ2-7; TRBD1 matches at 7 bases. CDR1 MDHEN and CDR2 SYDVKM come from the germline V gene. V lost 4 bases and J lost 5; bases outside the gene matches: 5. CDR3 length equals 13 residues. The CDR3 loop is CASSSRGRDEQYF. The CDR3 DNA reads TGTGCCAGCAGTTCTAGGGGGCGCGACGAGCAGTACTTC.

This chain joins TRBV30 and TRBJ1-2; D gene unclear. Trimming took off 4 bases at V and 13 bases at J, with 16 bases between the two ends. This CDR3 region has 11 residues. In germline, CDR1 is GTSNPN, CDR2 SVGIG (reference sequence). The DNA for the CDR3 is TGTGCCTGGACGGACCTCCGTGTCTTCACCTTC. This codes for CAWTDLRVFTF.

The V gene is TRBV27, the J gene TRBJ1-5; D unclear. This CDR3 has 14 residues. Deletions cut 2 bases from V and 0 bases from J, with 5 bases between. CDR1 and CDR2 (germline): MNHEY, SMNVEV (reference sequence). Written as DNA, the CDR3 is TGTGCCAGCAGTTTACTAGGTAGCAATCAGCCCCAGCATTTT. Protein product: CASSLLGSNQPQHF.

This sequence joins TRBV2 and TRBJ1-3, with 8 bases matching TRBD1. V was clipped by 8 bases and J by 1 base; unmatched bases: 13. CDR3 length: 17 amino acids. Germline lookup yields CDR1 SNHLY and CDR2 FYNNEI. In nucleotides, the CDR3 is TGTGCCAGCGGGGGAACAGGGGGAGCCCGTTCTGGAAACACCATATATTTT. Translation: CASGGTGGARSGNTIYF. The entire variable domain, with the rest obtained from reference TRBV2 and TRBJ1-3, is as follows: EPEVTQTPSHQVTQMGQEVILRCVPISNHLYFYWYRQILGQKVEFLVSFYNNEISEKSEIFDDQFSVERPDGSNFTLKIRSTKLEDSAMYFCASGGTGGARSGNTIYFGEGSWLTVV.

V is TRBV5-5 and J is TRBJ1-5, with D tentatively TRBD1 (6 bases). The germline V and J ends were trimmed by 1 base and 2 bases, with 10 bases remaining between them. CDR1 SGHKS and CDR2 YYEKEE come from the germline V gene (reference sequence). The CDR3 runs to 15 residues. CDR3 coding DNA: TGTGCCAGCAGCTTGTCCCGGACAGGCAATCAGCCCCAGCATTTT. Its protein product is CASSLSRTGNQPQHF.

The chain couples TRBV19 to TRBJ1-1; no clear D gene. The CDR3 covers 15 residues. Germline V gene lookup returns CDR1 LNHDA and CDR2 SQIVND (reference sequence). Trimming took off 5 bases at V and 1 base at J, with 14 bases between the two ends. The DNA for the CDR3 is TGTGCCAGTAGTTCCATTGTGGGAACGAACACTGAAGCTTTCTTT. This codes for CASSSIVGTNTEAFF. Full variable domain (missing parts from reference TRBV19 and TRBJ1-1): DGGITQSPKYLFRKEGQNVTLSCEQNLNHDAMYWYRQDPGQGLRLIYYSQIVNDFQKGDIAEGYSVSREKKESFPLTVTSAQKNPTAFYLCASSSIVGTNTEAFFGQGTRLTVV.

The chain employs TRBV18 and TRBJ1-1, with TRBD1 matching over 10 bases. Germline-derived CDR1 and CDR2 are KGHSH and LQKENI. This CDR3 is 14 amino acids long. With 8 bases clipped from V and 6 bases from J, the junction kept 9 bases outside the gene matches. The CDR3 DNA follows: TGTGCCAGCCTCTTGGGACAGGGGAAGGCTGAAGCTTTCTTT. Its protein is CASLLGQGKAEAFF.

This chain joins TRBV4-1 and TRBJ1-6; D unclear. The ends were cut back, 1 base at V and 6 bases at J, with 4 bases in the middle. Germline-derived CDR1 and CDR2 are MGHRA and YSYEKL. This CDR3 has 13 amino acids. CDR3 residues: CASSQGGNSPLHF. The CDR3 DNA sequence: TGCGCCAGCAGCCAAGGTGGTAATTCACCCCTCCACTTT.

The V and J genes are TRBV5-6 and TRBJ2-7; D perhaps matches TRBD2 (7 bases). Germline V gives CDR1 SGHDT, CDR2 YYEEEE. CDR3 length: 15 residues. Between the trimmed V and J ends, which lost 0 bases and 5 bases, there was a span of 15 bases. The CDR3 bases are TGTGCCAGCAGCTTGGGAGGGGGGGCGTCCCACGAGCAGTACTTC. Translated: CASSLGGGASHEQYF.

V and J are TRBV19 and TRBJ2-7; the match to TRBD2 covers 9 bases. The CDR3 runs to 14 residues. Germline V gene data show CDR1 as LNHDA and CDR2 as SQIVND (reference sequence). The V and J ends lost 7 bases and 3 bases, in that order; junction bases with no gene match: 7. The CDR3 DNA reads as TGTGCCAGTAAGACTAGCGGAGGTTACTACGAGCAGTACTTC. Translating it yields CASKTSGGYYEQYF. The full variable domain, its missing parts supplied by reference TRBV19 and TRBJ2-7, is DGGITQSPKYLFRKEGQNVTLSCEQNLNHDAMYWYRQDPGQGLRLIYYSQIVNDFQKGDIAEGYSVSREKKESFPLTVTSAQKNPTAFYLCASKTSGGYYEQYFGPGTRLTVT.

This chain uses TRBV27 with TRBJ2-1; maybe TRBD1 (6 bases). V was clipped by 3 bases and J by 3 bases, with 9 bases between them. The germline V gene has CDR1 MNHEY and CDR2 SMNVEV (reference sequence). The CDR3 runs to 14 residues. CDR3 in DNA: TGTGCCAGCAGTTTTAGGACAGACTACAATGAGCAGTTCTTC. Its translation is CASSFRTDYNEQFF.

V usage is TRBV19 and J usage is TRBJ1-2; D is undetermined. The ends were cut back, 3 bases at V and 6 bases at J, with 11 bases in the middle. The CDR3 covers 13 residues. Germline values: CDR1 LNHDA, CDR2 SQIVND (reference sequence). This chain's CDR3 is CASSMSPIHGYTF. The DNA for the CDR3 is TGTGCCAGTAGTATGTCGCCCATCCATGGCTACACCTTC.

In this sample, this clone turned up once. Here the CDR3 DNA reads TGTGCCAGCAGTCTCGGGGGTAGGGTCACAGATACGCAGTATTTT. Its translation is CASSLGGRVTDTQYF. V and J are TRBV27 and TRBJ2-3; D is perhaps TRBD2 (6 bases). The CDR3 is 15 residues long. V lost 5 bases and J 2 bases, leaving 14 bases between the germline ends. The germline gives CDR1 MNHEY, CDR2 SMNVEV (reference sequence).